Presented here are 7 T cell receptor beta chains from one specimen sequenced in a study of OX40 agonist ivuxolimab in advanced cancers. TCRdb's copy holds only in-frame clones and misses some; the assay was immunoSEQ multiplex PCR. The sample includes 55,000 or so clones, about nine tenths of them seen just once. The sample consisted of CD4+ or CD8+ T cells sorted from blood, taken in a trial of the OX40 agonist ivuxolimab. These receptors all stem from an adult with an advanced solid tumor such as melanoma, head and neck, liver or kidney cancer.

CDR3 region: CASSLEGGLPSETQYF. The CDR3 DNA reads TGTGCCAGCAGCTTAGAGGGGGGACTGCCATCCGAGACCCAGTACTTC. V gene TRBV7-9 combines with J gene TRBJ2-5; the D call may be TRBD1 or TRBD2 (6 bases each). The germline V and J ends were trimmed by 1 base and 5 bases, with 17 bases remaining between them. Germline loops: CDR1 SEHNR, CDR2 FQNEAQ (reference sequence). The CDR3 spans 16 residues. The variable domain in full, with the rest retrieved from reference TRBV7-9 and TRBJ2-5, is DTGVSQNPRHKITKRGQNVTFRCDPISEHNRLYWYRQTLGQGPEFLTYFQNEAQLEKSRLLSDRFSAERPKGSFSTLEIQRTEQGDSAMYLCASSLEGGLPSETQYFGPGTRLLVL.

V usage is TRBV5-1 and J usage is TRBJ2-7; D gene uncertain. CDR3 length equals 12 residues. Trimming took 3 bases from V and 5 from J, leaving 9 bases between them. From germline, CDR1 is SGHRS and CDR2 YFSETQ. This chain's CDR3 is CASSSKLNEQYF. CDR3 bases: TGCGCCAGCAGCTCGAAGCTGAACGAGCAGTACTTC.

In its sample, this clone was seen once. The chain couples TRBV6-1 to TRBJ1-3; unclear D gene. V gave up 6 bases and J gave up 6 bases, with 6 bases separating them. Germline V gene data show CDR1 as MNHNS and CDR2 as SASEGT. The CDR3 extends over 11 amino acids. Here the CDR3 reads CASRSSNTIYF. The CDR3 region has the DNA TGTGCCAGCAGGAGCTCAAACACCATATATTTT.

The chain recombines TRBV13 with TRBJ2-4; tentative D call: TRBD1 (5 bases). Germline CDR1 reads PRHDT; CDR2 reads FYEKMQ (reference sequence). Deletions cut 0 bases from V and 1 base from J, with 13 bases between. This CDR3 comprises 17 residues. The CDR3 nucleotides read TGTGCCAGCAGCTTAGGAAGTTGGGGCCTGGCCAAAAACATTCAGTACTTC. It codes for CASSLGSWGLAKNIQYF. The complete variable domain, with remaining parts taken from reference TRBV13 and TRBJ2-4, reads AAGVIQSPRHLIKEKRETATLKCYPIPRHDTVYWYQQGPGQDPQFLISFYEKMQSDKGSIPDRFSAQQFSDYHSELNMSSLELGDSALYFCASSLGSWGLAKNIQYFGAGTRLSVL.

The CDR3 region is CASTVDSTDTQYF. The CDR3 coding sequence is TGTGCCAGCACGGTGGACAGCACAGATACGCAGTATTTT. This chain joins TRBV6-1 and TRBJ2-3; D is unresolved. Between the trimmed V and J ends, which lost 7 bases and 0 bases, there was a span of 8 bases. Germline CDR1 and CDR2: MNHNS and SASEGT. The CDR3 is 13 amino acids.

This clone was recorded once. V is TRBV12-5 and J is TRBJ2-7; 13 bases align to TRBD2. This CDR3 contains 15 residues. V was pared by 5 bases and J by 2 bases, with 3 bases of the junction left unmatched. The germline gives CDR1 LGHNT, CDR2 FRNRAP. For the CDR3, the DNA is TGTGCTAGTGGTCCAGGACTAGCGGGGGCCTACGAGCAGTACTTC. Translation: CASGPGLAGAYEQYF.

The V call is TRBV5-1, the J call TRBJ2-5, with TRBD2 matching 11 bases. The V gene's germline CDR1 is SGHRS and CDR2 YFSETQ. The CDR3 spans 15 residues. Trimming took 0 bases from V and 5 from J; bases not matched to a gene: 3. Here the CDR3 reads CASSLGLAGRETQYF. The CDR3 nucleotides read TGCGCCAGCAGCTTGGGACTAGCGGGACGGGAGACCCAGTACTTC. The variable domain in full, completed from reference TRBV5-1 and TRBJ2-5, reads KAGVTQTPRYLIKTRGQQVTLSCSPISGHRSVSWYQQTPGQGLQFLFEYFSETQRNKGNFPGRFSGRQFSNSRSEMNVSTLELGDSALYLCASSLGLAGRETQYFGPGTRLLVL.